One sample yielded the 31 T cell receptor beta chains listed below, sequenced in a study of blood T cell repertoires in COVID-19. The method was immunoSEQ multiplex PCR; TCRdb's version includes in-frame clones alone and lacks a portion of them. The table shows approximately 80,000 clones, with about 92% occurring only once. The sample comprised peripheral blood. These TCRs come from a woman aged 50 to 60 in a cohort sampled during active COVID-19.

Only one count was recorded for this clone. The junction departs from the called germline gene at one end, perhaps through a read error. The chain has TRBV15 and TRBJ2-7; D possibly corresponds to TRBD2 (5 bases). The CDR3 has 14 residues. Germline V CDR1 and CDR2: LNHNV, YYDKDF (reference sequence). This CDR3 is CATSRADYSYEQYF. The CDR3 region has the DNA TGTGCCACCAGTAGAGCTGACTACTCCTACGAGCAGTACTTC.

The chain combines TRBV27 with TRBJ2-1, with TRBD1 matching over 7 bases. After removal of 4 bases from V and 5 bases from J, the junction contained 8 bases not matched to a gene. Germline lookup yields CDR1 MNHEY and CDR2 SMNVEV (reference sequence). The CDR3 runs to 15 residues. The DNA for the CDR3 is TGTGCCAGCAGTTACCCCGGGGACAGAGACAATGAGCAGTTCTTC. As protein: CASSYPGDRDNEQFF.

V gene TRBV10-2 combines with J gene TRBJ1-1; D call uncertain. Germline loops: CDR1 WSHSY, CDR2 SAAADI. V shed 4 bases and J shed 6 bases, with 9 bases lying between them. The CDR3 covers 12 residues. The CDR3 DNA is TGCGCCAGCAGTGCCTCCGGGGCTGAAGCTTTCTTT. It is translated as CASSASGAEAFF.

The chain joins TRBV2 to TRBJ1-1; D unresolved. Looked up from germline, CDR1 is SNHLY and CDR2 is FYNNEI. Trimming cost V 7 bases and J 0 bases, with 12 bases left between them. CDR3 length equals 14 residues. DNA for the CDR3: TGTGCCAGCAACCCAGTAGCATTGAACACTGAAGCTTTCTTT. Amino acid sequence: CASNPVALNTEAFF.

CDR3 DNA sequence: TGCGCCAGCAGCTTTGAAGCAGGGGCCTCCTACGAGCAGTACTTC. Its translation: CASSFEAGASYEQYF. The chain combines TRBV5-1 with TRBJ2-7, with TRBD1 as a possible D gene (6 bases). V gave up 2 bases and J gave up 0 bases, with 12 bases separating them. Germline V gene data show CDR1 as SGHRS and CDR2 as YFSETQ. The CDR3 has 15 amino acids. The variable domain in full, completed from reference TRBV5-1 and TRBJ2-7, reads KAGVTQTPRYLIKTRGQQVTLSCSPISGHRSVSWYQQTPGQGLQFLFEYFSETQRNKGNFPGRFSGRQFSNSRSEMNVSTLELGDSALYLCASSFEAGASYEQYFGPGTRLTVT.

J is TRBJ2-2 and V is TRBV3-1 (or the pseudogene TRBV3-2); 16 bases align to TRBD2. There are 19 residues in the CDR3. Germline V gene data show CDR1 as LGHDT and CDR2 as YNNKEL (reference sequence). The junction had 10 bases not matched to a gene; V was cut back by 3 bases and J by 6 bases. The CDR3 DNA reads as TGTGCCAGCAGCCACCCGGGACTAGCGGGAGGGCCAGGGGCCGGGGAGCTGTTTTTT. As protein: CASSHPGLAGGPGAGELFF.

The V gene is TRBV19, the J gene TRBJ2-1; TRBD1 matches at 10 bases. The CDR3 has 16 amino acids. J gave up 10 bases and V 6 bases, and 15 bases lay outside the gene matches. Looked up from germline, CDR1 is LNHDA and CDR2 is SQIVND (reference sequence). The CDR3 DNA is TGTGCCAGTAGCCGTCTCCCGGGACAGGGGCTATGGGAGCAGTTCTTC. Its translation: CASSRLPGQGLWEQFF.

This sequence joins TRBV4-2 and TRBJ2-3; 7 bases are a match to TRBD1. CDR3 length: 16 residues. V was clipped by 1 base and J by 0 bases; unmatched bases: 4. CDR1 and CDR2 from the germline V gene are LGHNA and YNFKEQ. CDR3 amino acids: CASSQGQGTSTDTQYF. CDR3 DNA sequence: TGTGCCAGCAGCCAAGGACAGGGTACTAGCACAGATACGCAGTATTTT.

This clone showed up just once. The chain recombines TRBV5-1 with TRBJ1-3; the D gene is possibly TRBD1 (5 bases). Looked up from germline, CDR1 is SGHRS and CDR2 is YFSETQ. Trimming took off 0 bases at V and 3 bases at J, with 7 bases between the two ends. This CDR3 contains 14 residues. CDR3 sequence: CASSLGQRGNTIYF. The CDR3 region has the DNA TGCGCCAGCAGCTTGGGACAGCGTGGAAACACCATATATTTT.

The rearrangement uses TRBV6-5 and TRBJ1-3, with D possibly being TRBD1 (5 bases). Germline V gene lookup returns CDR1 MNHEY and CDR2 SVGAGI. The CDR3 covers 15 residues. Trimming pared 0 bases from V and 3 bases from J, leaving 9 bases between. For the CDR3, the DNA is TGTGCCAGCAGTTACTCATCAGGGCTTGGAAACACCATATATTTT. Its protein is CASSYSSGLGNTIYF.

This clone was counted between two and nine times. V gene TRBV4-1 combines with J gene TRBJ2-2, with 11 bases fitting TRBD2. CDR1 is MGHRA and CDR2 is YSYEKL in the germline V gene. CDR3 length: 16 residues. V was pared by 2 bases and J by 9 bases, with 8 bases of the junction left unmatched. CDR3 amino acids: CASSQTGTSGRRELFF. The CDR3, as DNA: TGCGCCAGCAGCCAAACCGGGACTAGCGGAAGAAGGGAGCTGTTTTTT.

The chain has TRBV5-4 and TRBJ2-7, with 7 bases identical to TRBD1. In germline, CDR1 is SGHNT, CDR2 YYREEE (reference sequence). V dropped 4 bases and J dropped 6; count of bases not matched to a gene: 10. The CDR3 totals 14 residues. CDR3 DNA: TGTGCCAGCAGCCCGACAGGGAGCAGGGTCGAGCAGTACTTC. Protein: CASSPTGSRVEQYF.

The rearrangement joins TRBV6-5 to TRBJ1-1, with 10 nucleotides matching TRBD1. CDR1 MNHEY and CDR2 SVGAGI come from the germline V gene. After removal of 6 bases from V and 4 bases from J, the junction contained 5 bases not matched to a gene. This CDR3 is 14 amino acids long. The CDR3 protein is CASRGQGLGTEAFF. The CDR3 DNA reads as TGTGCCAGCAGGGGACAGGGGTTAGGCACTGAAGCTTTCTTT.

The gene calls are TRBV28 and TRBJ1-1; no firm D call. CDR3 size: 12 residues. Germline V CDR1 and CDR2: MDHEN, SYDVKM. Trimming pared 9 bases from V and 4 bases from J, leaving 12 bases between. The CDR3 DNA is TGTGCCAGTCAGCGGGTTTTCACTGAAGCTTTCTTT. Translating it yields CASQRVFTEAFF.

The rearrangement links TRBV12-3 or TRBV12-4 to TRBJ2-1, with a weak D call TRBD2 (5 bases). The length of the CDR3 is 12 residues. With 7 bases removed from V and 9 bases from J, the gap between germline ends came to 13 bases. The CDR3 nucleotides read TGTGCCAGCACCCGGGGAGTGGGTGAGCAGTTCTTC. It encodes CASTRGVGEQFF.

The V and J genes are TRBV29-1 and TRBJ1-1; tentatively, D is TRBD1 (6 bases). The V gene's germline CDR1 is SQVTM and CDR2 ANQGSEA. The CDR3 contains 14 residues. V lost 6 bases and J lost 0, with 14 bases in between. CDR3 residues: CSVKTGVMNTEAFF. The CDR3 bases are TGCAGCGTCAAGACAGGAGTTATGAACACTGAAGCTTTCTTT.

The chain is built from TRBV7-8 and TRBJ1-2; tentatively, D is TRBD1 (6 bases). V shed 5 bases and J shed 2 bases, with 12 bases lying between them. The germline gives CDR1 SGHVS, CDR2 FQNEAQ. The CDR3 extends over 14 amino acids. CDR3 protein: CASSPLTGNYGYTF. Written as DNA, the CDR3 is TGTGCCAGCAGCCCGTTGACAGGAAACTATGGCTACACCTTC.

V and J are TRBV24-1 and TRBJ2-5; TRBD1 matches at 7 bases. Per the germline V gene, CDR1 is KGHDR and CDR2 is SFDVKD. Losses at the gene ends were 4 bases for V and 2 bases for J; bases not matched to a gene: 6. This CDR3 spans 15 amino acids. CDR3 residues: CATSEETGIQETQYF. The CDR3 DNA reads TGTGCCACCAGTGAAGAGACAGGGATACAAGAGACCCAGTACTTC.

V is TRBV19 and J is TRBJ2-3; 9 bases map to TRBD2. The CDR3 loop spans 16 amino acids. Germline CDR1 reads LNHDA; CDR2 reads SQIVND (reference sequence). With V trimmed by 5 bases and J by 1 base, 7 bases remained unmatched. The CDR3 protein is CASSERLAEGTDTQYF. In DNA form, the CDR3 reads TGTGCCAGTAGTGAAAGACTAGCGGAGGGCACAGATACGCAGTATTTT.

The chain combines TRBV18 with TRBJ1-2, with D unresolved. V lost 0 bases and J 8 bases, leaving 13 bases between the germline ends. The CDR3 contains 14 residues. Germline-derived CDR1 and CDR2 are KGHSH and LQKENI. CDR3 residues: CASSPPVRPLGYTF. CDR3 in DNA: TGTGCCAGCTCACCACCGGTCAGGCCCCTGGGCTACACCTTC. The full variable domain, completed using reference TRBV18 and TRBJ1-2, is NAGVMQNPRHLVRRRGQEARLRCSPMKGHSHVYWYRQLPEEGLKFMVYLQKENIIDESGMPKERFSAEFPKEGPSILRIQQVVRGDSAAYFCASSPPVRPLGYTFGSGTRLTVV.

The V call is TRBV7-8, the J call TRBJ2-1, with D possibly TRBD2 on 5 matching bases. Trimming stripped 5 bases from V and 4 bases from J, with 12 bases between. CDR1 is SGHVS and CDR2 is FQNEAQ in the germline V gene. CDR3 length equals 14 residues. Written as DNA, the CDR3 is TGTGCCAGCAGCACACGGACTGAGTACAATGAGCAGTTCTTC. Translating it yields CASSTRTEYNEQFF.

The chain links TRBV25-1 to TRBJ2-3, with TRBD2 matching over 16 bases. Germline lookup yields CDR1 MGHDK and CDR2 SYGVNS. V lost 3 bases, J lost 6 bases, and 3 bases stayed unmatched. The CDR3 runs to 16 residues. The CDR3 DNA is TGTGCCAGCAGTGAGGGACTAGCGGGAGGGCTGGATACGCAGTATTTT. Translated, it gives CASSEGLAGGLDTQYF.

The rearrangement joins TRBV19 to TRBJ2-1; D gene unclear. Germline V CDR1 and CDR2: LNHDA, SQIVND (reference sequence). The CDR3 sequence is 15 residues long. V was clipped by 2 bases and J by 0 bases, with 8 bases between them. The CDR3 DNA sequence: TGTGCCAGTAGTATACCCCCGAGCTCCTACAATGAGCAGTTCTTC. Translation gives CASSIPPSSYNEQFF.

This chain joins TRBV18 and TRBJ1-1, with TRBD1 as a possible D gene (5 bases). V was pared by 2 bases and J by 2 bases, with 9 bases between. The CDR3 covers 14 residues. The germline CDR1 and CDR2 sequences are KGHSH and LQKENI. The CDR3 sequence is CASSPRQQNTEAFF. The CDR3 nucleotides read TGTGCCAGCTCACCAAGACAGCAAAACACTGAAGCTTTCTTT.

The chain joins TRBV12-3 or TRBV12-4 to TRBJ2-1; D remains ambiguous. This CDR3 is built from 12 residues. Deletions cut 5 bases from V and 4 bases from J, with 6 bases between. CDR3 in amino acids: CASSLRYNEQFF. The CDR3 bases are TGTGCCAGCAGTCTAAGATACAATGAGCAGTTCTTC.

The CDR3 reads CASSQTPQQPMNTEAFF. For the CDR3, the DNA is TGTGCCAGTAGCCAGACACCTCAACAGCCAATGAACACTGAAGCTTTCTTT. J is TRBJ1-1 and V is TRBV19; D unresolved. V was trimmed by 6 bases and J by 0 bases, leaving 20 bases between them. The CDR3 spans 17 residues. Germline V gene data show CDR1 as LNHDA and CDR2 as SQIVND (reference sequence).

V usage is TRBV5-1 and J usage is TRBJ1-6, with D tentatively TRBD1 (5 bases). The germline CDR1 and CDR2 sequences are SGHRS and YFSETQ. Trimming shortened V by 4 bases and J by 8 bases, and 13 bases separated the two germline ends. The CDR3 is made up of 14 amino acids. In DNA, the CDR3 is TGCGCCAGCAGCCTACAGGACCTTGATTCACCCCTCCACTTT. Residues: CASSLQDLDSPLHF.

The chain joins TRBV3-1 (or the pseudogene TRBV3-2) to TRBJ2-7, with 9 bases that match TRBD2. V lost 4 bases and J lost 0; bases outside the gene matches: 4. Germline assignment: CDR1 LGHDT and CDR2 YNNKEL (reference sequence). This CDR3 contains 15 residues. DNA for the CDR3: TGTGCCAGCAGCCTTTCTAGCGGGACCTCCTACGAGCAGTACTTC. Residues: CASSLSSGTSYEQYF.

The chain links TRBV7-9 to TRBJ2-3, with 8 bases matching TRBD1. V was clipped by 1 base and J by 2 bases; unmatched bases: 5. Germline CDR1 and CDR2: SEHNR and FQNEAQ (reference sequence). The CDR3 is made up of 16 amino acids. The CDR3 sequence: CASSLVGTGTTDTQYF. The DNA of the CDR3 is TGTGCCAGCAGCTTAGTCGGGACAGGTACCACAGATACGCAGTATTTT.

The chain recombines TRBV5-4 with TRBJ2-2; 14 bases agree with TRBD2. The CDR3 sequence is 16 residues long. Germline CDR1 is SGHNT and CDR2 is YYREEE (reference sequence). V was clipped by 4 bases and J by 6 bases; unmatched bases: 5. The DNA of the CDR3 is TGTGCCAGCAGCCGGGGACTAGCGGGAGTGGCCGGGGAGCTGTTTTTT. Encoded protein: CASSRGLAGVAGELFF. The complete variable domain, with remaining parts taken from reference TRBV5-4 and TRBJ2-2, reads ETGVTQSPTHLIKTRGQQVTLRCSSQSGHNTVSWYQQALGQGPQFIFQYYREEENGRGNFPPRFSGLQFPNYSSELNVNALELDDSALYLCASSRGLAGVAGELFFGEGSRLTVL.

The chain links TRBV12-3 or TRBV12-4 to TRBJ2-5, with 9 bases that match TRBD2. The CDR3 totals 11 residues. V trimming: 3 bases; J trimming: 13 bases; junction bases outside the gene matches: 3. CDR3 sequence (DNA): TGTGCCAGCAGTTTGGCGGGGGGGTTGTACTTC. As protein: CASSLAGGLYF.